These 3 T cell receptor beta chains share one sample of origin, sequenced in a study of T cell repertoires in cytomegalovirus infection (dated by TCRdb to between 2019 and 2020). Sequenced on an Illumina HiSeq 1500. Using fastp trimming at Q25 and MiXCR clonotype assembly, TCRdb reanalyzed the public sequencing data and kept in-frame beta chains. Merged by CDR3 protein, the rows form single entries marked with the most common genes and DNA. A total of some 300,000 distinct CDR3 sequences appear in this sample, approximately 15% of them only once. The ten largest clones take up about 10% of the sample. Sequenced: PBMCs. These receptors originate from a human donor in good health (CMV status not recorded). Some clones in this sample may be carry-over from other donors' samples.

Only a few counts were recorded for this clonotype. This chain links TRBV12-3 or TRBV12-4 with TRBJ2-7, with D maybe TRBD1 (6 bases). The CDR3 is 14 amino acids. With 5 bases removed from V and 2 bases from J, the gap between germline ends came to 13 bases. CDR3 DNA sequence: TGTGCCAGCAGTACGCCGGGACAAGCCTACGAGCAGTACGTC. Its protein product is CASSTPGQAYEQYV.

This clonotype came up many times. This chain's CDR3 is CASRRDSSTNEKLFF. CDR3 DNA sequence: TGTGCCAGCAGACGGGACTCTTCGACTAATGAAAAACTGTTTTTT. This sequence joins TRBV7-2 and TRBJ1-4; TRBD1 might be the D (5 bases). V gave up 6 bases and J gave up 2 bases, with 13 bases separating them. This CDR3 region has 15 residues. Germline CDR1 is SGHTA and CDR2 is FQGNSA.

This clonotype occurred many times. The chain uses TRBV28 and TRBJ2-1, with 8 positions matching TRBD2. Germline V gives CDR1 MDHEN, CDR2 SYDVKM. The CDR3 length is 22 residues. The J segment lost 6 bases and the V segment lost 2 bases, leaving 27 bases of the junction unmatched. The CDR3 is CASSLGIWTRIEGLAGINEQFF. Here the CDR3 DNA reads TGTGCCAGCAGTTTAGGCATCTGGACTCGGATTGAGGGGCTAGCGGGTATCAATGAGCAGTTCTTC.